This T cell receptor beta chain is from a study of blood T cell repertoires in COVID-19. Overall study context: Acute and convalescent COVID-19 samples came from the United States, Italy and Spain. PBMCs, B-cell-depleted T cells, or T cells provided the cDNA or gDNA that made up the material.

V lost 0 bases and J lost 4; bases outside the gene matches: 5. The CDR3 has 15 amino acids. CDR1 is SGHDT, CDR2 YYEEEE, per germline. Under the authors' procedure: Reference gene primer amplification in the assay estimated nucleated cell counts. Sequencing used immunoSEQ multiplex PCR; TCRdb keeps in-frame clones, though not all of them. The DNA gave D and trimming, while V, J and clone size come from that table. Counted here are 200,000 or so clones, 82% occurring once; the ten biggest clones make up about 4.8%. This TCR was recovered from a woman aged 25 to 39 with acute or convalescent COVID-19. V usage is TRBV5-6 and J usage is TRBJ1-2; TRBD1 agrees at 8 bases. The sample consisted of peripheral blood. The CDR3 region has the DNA TGTGCCAGCAGCTTGGAGGACAGGGAGGGCTATGGCTACACCTTC. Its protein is CASSLEDREGYGYTF.